The rows below give T cell receptor beta chains drawn from one sample of a study of neurological immune-mediated disorders. TCRdb reanalysed the 5' RACE reads using MiXCR and keeps one entry per CDR3 protein. The sample consists of roughly 31,000 distinct CDR3 sequences, under 30% of them appearing once. The material sequenced was CD4+ T cells from blood. The receptor set was obtained from a man aged 45-65 years with HTLV-1-associated myelopathy (HAM/TSP). Each CDR3 is given with its conserved first and last residue. A D gene is named only where the DNA matches it firmly. Expanded clones are given a class, and other clones once, few, many or no size at all.

d_gene	abundance	len	v_gene	j_gene	CDR3aa	CDR3nt
TRBD1	many	14	TRBV19	TRBJ1-1	CASSSTGTELTAFF	TGTGCCAGTAGTAGTACCGGGACAGAATTGACGGCTTTCTTT
-	-	14	TRBV10-3	TRBJ1-5	CAISESEGYQPQHF	TGTGCCATCAGTGAGTCTGAGGGATATCAGCCCCAGCATTTT
-	many	15	TRBV7-2	TRBJ2-2	CASSATGLNTGELFF	TGTGCCAGCAGCGCCACGGGACTCAACACCGGGGAGCTGTTTTTT
-	many	16	TRBV12-3/TRBV12-4	TRBJ2-1	CASSLIEWSSYNEQFF	TGTGCCAGCAGTTTGATCGAGTGGAGCTCCTACAATGAGCAGTTCTTC
-	-	14	TRBV24-1	TRBJ1-2	CATQMAGSNYGYTF	TGTGCCACCCAAATGGCCGGGTCTAACTATGGCTACACCTTC
-	many	13	TRBV7-7	TRBJ2-2	CASKGSSPGELFF	TGTGCCAGCAAGGGAAGCAGTCCCGGGGAGCTGTTTTTT
-	many	12	TRBV15	TRBJ1-1	CATSSGRGRAFF	TGTGCCACCAGCAGTGGACGCGGAAGGGCTTTCTTT
-	many	12	TRBV3-1	TRBJ1-1	CASSQMDSEAFF	TGTGCCAGCAGCCAAATGGACAGTGAAGCTTTCTTT
-	many	14	TRBV20-1	TRBJ2-2	CSARRQPNTGELFF	TGCAGTGCTAGAAGACAACCGAACACCGGGGAGCTGTTTTTT
-	many	13	TRBV7-2	TRBJ2-7	CASPPLRSYEQYF	TGTGCCAGCCCCCCCCTCAGGAGTTACGAGCAGTACTTC
TRBD1	-	14	TRBV29-1	TRBJ2-2	CSVQGQGNTGELFF	TGCAGCGTCCAAGGACAGGGGAACACCGGGGAGCTGTTTTTT
TRBD2	many	15	TRBV20-1	TRBJ2-1	CSALDGGGPSNEQFF	TGCAGTGCTCTCGACGGGGGGGGGCCAAGTAATGAGCAGTTCTTC
-	many	11	TRBV12-3/TRBV12-4	TRBJ2-5	CASRDRGTQYF	TGTGCCAGCAGAGACAGAGGGACCCAGTACTTC
TRBD1	-	16	TRBV11-1	TRBJ2-1	CASSSQSGQYYNEQFF	TGTGCCAGCAGCTCTCAGTCGGGACAGTACTACAATGAGCAGTTCTTC
TRBD2	many	16	TRBV20-1	TRBJ2-7	CSARAPLLAGGIEQYF	TGCAGTGCTAGAGCGCCCCTTCTAGCGGGAGGTATCGAGCAGTACTTC
TRBD2	many	15	TRBV6-5	TRBJ2-3	CASSGTSGSLDTQYF	TGTGCCAGCAGTGGGACTAGCGGGAGCTTGGATACGCAGTATTTT
-	many	11	TRBV12-3/TRBV12-4	TRBJ1-1	CASKGPLEAFF	TGTGCCAGCAAAGGACCTCTTGAAGCTTTCTTT
TRBD1	-	14	TRBV10-3	TRBJ2-7	CAISEYGQGAEQYF	TGTGCCATCAGTGAGTACGGACAGGGCGCCGAGCAGTACTTC
-	many	15	TRBV20-1	TRBJ2-7	CSARDPWRSSYEQYF	TGCAGTGCTAGAGATCCCTGGAGGAGCTCCTACGAGCAGTACTTC
TRBD1	many	13	TRBV29-1	TRBJ2-5	CSAQTGNQETQYF	TGCAGCGCCCAGACAGGGAATCAAGAGACCCAGTACTTC
-	many	12	TRBV5-6	TRBJ2-3	CASSRSTDTQYF	TGTGCCAGCAGCCGAAGCACAGATACGCAGTATTTT
TRBD1	many	16	TRBV3-1	TRBJ2-1	CASSQPGQTLEVEQFF	TGTGCCAGCAGCCAGCCGGGACAGACGTTAGAAGTTGAGCAGTTCTTC
-	many	16	TRBV7-2	TRBJ1-6	CASSLGFGGAASPLHF	TGTGCCAGCAGCTTAGGTTTTGGGGGGGCGGCTTCACCCCTCCACTTT
-	many	14	TRBV20-1	TRBJ1-2	CSAVGQLANYGYTF	TGCAGTGCTGTTGGACAGTTAGCTAACTATGGCTACACCTTC
TRBD1	many	14	TRBV6-1	TRBJ1-5	CASRYRGRTEPQHF	TGTGCCAGCAGGTACAGGGGGCGGACCGAGCCCCAGCATTTT
-	many	14	TRBV3-1	TRBJ2-7	CASSLGGGSYEQYF	TGTGCCAGCAGCCTAGGAGGGGGTTCCTACGAGCAGTACTTC
TRBD1	-	17	TRBV27	TRBJ1-2	CASSPGTGVLFHYGYTF	TGTGCCAGCAGTCCCGGGACAGGGGTTCTTTTTCACTATGGCTACACCTTC
-	many	14	TRBV27	TRBJ2-4	CASSLVGAKNIQYF	TGTGCCAGCAGTCTTGTCGGGGCCAAAAACATTCAGTACTTC
-	many	8	TRBV20-1	TRBJ2-7	CSAGKGYF	TGCAGTGCTGGTAAGGGGTACTTC
-	few	13	TRBV3-1	TRBJ1-2	CASSPGTVAGYTF	TGTGCCAGCAGCCCTGGGACGGTCGCCGGCTACACCTTC
TRBD1	many	14	TRBV5-1	TRBJ2-2	CASSTTGDTGELFF	TGCGCCAGCAGCACCACAGGGGACACCGGGGAGCTGTTTTTT
-	-	15	TRBV11-2	TRBJ2-3	CASSFRKPITDTQYF	TGTGCCAGCAGCTTCCGCAAACCTATCACAGATACGCAGTATTTT
TRBD2	-	16	TRBV7-2	TRBJ2-1	CASSLVGGSSYNEQFF	TGTGCCAGCAGCTTAGTGGGAGGGAGCTCCTACAATGAGCAGTTCTTC
-	many	13	TRBV6-1	TRBJ1-5	CASILRPNQPQHF	TGTGCCAGCATTCTCCGCCCTAATCAGCCCCAGCATTTT
-	many	14	TRBV5-6	TRBJ2-5	CASTARGFQETQYF	TGTGCCAGCACCGCCCGGGGTTTCCAAGAGACCCAGTACTTC
-	many	14	TRBV9	TRBJ1-2	CASSVGGWDYGYTF	TGTGCCAGCAGCGTAGGGGGTTGGGACTATGGCTACACCTTC
TRBD1	many	13	TRBV5-1	TRBJ2-1	CATRGQGYNEQFF	TGCGCCACCAGGGGGCAGGGGTACAATGAGCAGTTCTTC
-	many	15	TRBV5-1	TRBJ1-3	CASSLGHGSGNTIYF	TGCGCCAGCAGCTTGGGTCATGGCTCTGGAAACACCATATATTTT
-	-	14	TRBV20-1	TRBJ1-5	CSASVTDSNQPQHF	TGCAGTGCTAGTGTAACAGATAGCAATCAGCCCCAGCATTTT
-	-	16	TRBV20-1	TRBJ1-3	CSARAGWQGNGNTIYF	TGCAGTGCTAGAGCGGGGTGGCAGGGGAATGGAAACACCATATATTTT
-	many	11	TRBV20-1	TRBJ1-2	CSAAGAHGYTF	TGCAGTGCAGCCGGCGCCCATGGCTACACCTTC
-	many	13	TRBV6-5	TRBJ1-1	CASSPGQKRDAFF	TGTGCCAGCAGCCCCGGACAGAAGCGAGATGCTTTCTTT
TRBD1	many	16	TRBV24-1	TRBJ2-7	CATSDPGTGPSYEQYF	TGTGCCACCAGTGACCCCGGGACAGGGCCTTCCTACGAGCAGTACTTC
-	-	15	TRBV4-1	TRBJ1-1	CASSQVPGARGEAFF	TGCGCCAGCAGCCAAGTCCCAGGGGCTCGAGGTGAAGCTTTCTTT
-	many	13	TRBV5-5	TRBJ1-1	CASSLERGTEAFF	TGTGCCAGCAGCTTGGAGCGGGGGACTGAAGCTTTCTTT
TRBD2	many	14	TRBV19	TRBJ2-1	CASSIAGTSNEQFF	TGTGCCAGTAGTATCGCCGGGACTAGCAATGAGCAGTTCTTC
-	many	15	TRBV7-2	TRBJ1-2	CASSATVNVNYGYTF	TGTGCCAGCAGCGCGACAGTTAATGTTAACTATGGCTACACCTTC
-	many	14	TRBV20-1	TRBJ2-1	CSATGDFSYNEQFF	TGCAGTGCGACGGGGGACTTTTCCTACAATGAGCAGTTCTTC
-	many	15	TRBV7-8	TRBJ1-5	CASSLDLRENQPQHF	TGTGCCAGCAGCTTAGATTTGAGGGAGAATCAGCCCCAGCATTTT
-	many	16	TRBV5-1	TRBJ2-1	CASSLAADMTYNEQFF	TGCGCCAGCAGCTTGGCGGCAGACATGACTTACAATGAGCAGTTCTTC
-	many	15	TRBV10-3	TRBJ1-5	CAISAGQNLNQPQHF	TGTGCCATCAGTGCTGGACAGAATCTCAATCAGCCCCAGCATTTT
TRBD1	-	13	TRBV20-1	TRBJ2-7	CSAPTGIGYEQYF	TGCAGTGCACCGACAGGGATTGGCTACGAGCAGTACTTC